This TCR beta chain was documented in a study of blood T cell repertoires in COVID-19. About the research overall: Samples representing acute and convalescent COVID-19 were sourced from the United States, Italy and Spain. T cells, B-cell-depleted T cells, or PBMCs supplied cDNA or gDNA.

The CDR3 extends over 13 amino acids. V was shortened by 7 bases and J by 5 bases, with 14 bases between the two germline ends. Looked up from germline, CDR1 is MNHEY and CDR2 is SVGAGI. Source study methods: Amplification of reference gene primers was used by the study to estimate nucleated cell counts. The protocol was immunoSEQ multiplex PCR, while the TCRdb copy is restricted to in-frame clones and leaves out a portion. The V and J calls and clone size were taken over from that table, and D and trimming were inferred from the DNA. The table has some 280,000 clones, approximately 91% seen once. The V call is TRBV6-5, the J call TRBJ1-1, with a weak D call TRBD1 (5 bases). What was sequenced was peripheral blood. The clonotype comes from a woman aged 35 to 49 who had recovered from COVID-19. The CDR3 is CASTSGGGTEAFF. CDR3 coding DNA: TGTGCCAGCACCTCGGGGGGAGGAACTGAAGCTTTCTTT.